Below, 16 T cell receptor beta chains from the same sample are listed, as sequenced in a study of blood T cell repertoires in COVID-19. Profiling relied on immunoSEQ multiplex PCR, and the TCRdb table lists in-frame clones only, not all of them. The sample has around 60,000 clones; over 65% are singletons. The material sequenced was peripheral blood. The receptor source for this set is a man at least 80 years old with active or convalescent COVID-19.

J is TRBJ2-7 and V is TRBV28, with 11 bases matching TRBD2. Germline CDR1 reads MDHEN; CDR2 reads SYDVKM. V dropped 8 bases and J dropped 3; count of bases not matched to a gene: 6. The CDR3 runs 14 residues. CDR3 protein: CASVPGTSGYEQYF. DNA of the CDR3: TGTGCCAGCGTCCCCGGGACTAGCGGCTACGAGCAGTACTTC.

DNA for the CDR3: TGTGCCAGCAGCCCCGACAGTAACTATGGCTACACCTTC. This gives the protein CASSPDSNYGYTF. The gene calls are TRBV7-3 and TRBJ1-2; the D gene is possibly TRBD1 (5 bases). Germline V gives CDR1 SGHTA, CDR2 FQGTGA. The V end was cut by 5 bases, the J end by 1 base, with 8 bases between. The CDR3 length is 13 residues.

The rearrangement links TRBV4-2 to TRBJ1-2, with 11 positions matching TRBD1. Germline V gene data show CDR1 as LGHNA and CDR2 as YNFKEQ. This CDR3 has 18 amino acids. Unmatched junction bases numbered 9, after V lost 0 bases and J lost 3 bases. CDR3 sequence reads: CASSQDVRGTGGDYGYTF. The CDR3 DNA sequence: TGTGCCAGCAGCCAAGATGTTCGAGGGACAGGGGGGGACTATGGCTACACCTTC.

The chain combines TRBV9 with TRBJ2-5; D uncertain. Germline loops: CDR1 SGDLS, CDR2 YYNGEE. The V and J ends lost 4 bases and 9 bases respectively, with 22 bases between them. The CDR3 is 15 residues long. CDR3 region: CASSPPVDIASAQYF. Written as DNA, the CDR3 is TGTGCCAGCAGCCCGCCGGTAGATATCGCGTCGGCCCAGTACTTC.

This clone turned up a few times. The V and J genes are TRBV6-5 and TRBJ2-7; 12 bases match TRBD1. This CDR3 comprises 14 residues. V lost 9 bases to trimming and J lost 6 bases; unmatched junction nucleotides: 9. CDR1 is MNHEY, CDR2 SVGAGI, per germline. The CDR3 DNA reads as TGTGCCAGTGCTACCGGGACAGGGGGCGCCGAGCAGTACTTC. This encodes CASATGTGGAEQYF.

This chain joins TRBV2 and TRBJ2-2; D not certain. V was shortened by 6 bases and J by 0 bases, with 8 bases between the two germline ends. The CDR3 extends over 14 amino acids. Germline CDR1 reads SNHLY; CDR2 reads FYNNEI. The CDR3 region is CASRVAANTGELFF. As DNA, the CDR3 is TGTGCCAGCAGAGTGGCCGCGAACACCGGGGAGCTGTTTTTT.

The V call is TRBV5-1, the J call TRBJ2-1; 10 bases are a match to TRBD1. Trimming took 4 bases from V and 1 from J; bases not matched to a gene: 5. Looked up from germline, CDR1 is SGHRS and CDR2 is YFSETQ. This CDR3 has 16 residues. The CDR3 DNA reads TGCGCCAGCAGCCCGGACAGGGGGGGATCCTACAATGAGCAGTTCTTC. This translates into CASSPDRGGSYNEQFF.

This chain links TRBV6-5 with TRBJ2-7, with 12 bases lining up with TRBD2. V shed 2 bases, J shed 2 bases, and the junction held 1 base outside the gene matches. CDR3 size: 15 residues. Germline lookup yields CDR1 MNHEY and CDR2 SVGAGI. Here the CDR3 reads CASSYTSGGPYEQYF. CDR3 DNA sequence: TGTGCCAGCAGTTACACTAGCGGGGGGCCCTACGAGCAGTACTTC.

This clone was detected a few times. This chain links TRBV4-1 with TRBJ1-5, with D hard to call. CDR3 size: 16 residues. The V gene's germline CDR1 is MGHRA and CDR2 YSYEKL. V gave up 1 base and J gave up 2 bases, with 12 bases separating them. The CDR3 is CASSQGERGGNQPQHF. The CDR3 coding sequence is TGCGCCAGCAGCCAAGGGGAGCGGGGAGGCAATCAGCCCCAGCATTTT.

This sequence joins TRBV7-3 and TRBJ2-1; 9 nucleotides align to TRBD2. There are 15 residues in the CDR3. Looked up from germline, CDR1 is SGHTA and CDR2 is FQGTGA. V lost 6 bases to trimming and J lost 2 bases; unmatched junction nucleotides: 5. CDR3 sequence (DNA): TGTGCCAGCAGTTATCTAGCGGGGCCCTACAATGAGCAGTTCTTC. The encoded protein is CASSYLAGPYNEQFF.

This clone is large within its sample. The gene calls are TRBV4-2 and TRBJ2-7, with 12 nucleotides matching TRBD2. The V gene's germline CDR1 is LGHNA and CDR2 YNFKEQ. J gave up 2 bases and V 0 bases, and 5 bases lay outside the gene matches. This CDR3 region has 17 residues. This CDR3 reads CASSQEEASGGAYEQYF. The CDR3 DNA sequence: TGTGCCAGCAGCCAAGAGGAGGCTAGCGGGGGGGCCTACGAGCAGTACTTC.

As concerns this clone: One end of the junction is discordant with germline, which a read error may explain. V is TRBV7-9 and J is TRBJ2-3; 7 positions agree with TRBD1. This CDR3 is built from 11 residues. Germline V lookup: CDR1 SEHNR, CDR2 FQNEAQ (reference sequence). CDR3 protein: CGQALADTQYF. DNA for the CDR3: TGCGGACAGGCGTTGGCAGATACGCAGTATTTT.

The CDR3: CASSVGGVADTQYF. The CDR3 region has the DNA TGTGCCAGCAGCGTAGGGGGGGTCGCAGATACGCAGTATTTT. The V call is TRBV9, the J call TRBJ2-3; D is perhaps TRBD2 (6 bases). The CDR3 has 14 amino acids. Trimming removed 0 bases at V and 4 bases at J, with 9 bases between. CDR1 SGDLS and CDR2 YYNGEE come from the germline V gene. Using reference TRBV9 and TRBJ2-3 for the parts outside the CDR3, the full variable domain is DSGVTQTPKHLITATGQRVTLRCSPRSGDLSVYWYQQSLDQGLQFLIQYYNGEERAKGNILERFSAQQFPDLHSELNLSSLELGDSALYFCASSVGGVADTQYFGPGTRLTVL.

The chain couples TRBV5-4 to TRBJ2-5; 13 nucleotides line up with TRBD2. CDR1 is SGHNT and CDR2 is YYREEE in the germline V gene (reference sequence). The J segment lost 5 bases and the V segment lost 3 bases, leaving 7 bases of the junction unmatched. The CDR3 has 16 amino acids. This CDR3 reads CASSSRTSGRRETQYF. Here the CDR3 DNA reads TGTGCCAGCAGCTCGAGGACTAGCGGGAGAAGGGAGACCCAGTACTTC.

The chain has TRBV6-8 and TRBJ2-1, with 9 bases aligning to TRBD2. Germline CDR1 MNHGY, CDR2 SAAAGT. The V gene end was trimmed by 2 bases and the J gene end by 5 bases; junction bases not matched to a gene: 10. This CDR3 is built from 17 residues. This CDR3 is CASSYPKGLAGNNEQFF. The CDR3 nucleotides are TGTGCCAGCAGTTACCCTAAGGGACTAGCAGGCAACAATGAGCAGTTCTTC.

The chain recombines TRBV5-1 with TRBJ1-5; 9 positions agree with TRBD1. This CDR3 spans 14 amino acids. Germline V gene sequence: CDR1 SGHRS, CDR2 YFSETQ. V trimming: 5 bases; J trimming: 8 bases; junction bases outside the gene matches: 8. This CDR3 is CASRATGGREPQHF. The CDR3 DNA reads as TGCGCCAGCAGAGCGACAGGGGGGCGGGAGCCCCAGCATTTT.